What follows are 22 T cell receptor beta chains derived from one specimen sequenced in a study of blood T cell repertoires in COVID-19. This table comes from immunoSEQ multiplex PCR, and its TCRdb copy is limited to in-frame clones, with some not included. The table includes roughly 65,000 clones, 75% to 90% detected once. Sample: peripheral blood. Receptors were obtained from a woman of 80 years or more with active or convalescent COVID-19.

The rearrangement links TRBV7-2 to TRBJ2-1; the match to TRBD2 covers 10 bases. Germline V CDR1 and CDR2: SGHTA, FQGNSA. The J segment lost 8 bases and the V segment lost 1 base, leaving 5 bases of the junction unmatched. The CDR3 length is 15 residues. The CDR3 sequence is CASSLGAGGPHEQFF. As DNA, the CDR3 is TGTGCCAGCAGCTTAGGAGCGGGGGGGCCCCATGAGCAGTTCTTC.

This clone was seen more than once but under ten times. The J gene is TRBJ1-3, the V gene TRBV5-1; 7 nucleotides agree with TRBD1. The junction had 1 base not matched to a gene; V was cut back by 0 bases and J by 1 base. CDR3 length equals 15 residues. CDR1 is SGHRS and CDR2 is YFSETQ in the germline V gene. This CDR3 reads CASSLEGASGNTIYF. The CDR3 bases are TGCGCCAGCAGCTTGGAGGGGGCGTCTGGAAACACCATATATTTT.

The CDR3 bases are TGTGCCAGCAGCTTCGGCGAGTTTCACCGGGGGGCGCGAACAGATACGCAGTATTTT. Translated, it gives CASSFGEFHRGARTDTQYF. The gene calls are TRBV7-9 and TRBJ2-3; TRBD2 might be the D (7 bases). There are 19 residues in the CDR3. Germline values: CDR1 SEHNR, CDR2 FQNEAQ (reference sequence). V was pared by 3 bases and J by 3 bases, with 25 bases between.

In nucleotides, the CDR3 is TGTGCCAGCAGCTCCTACAGGGGTAAAGAAGAAAAACTGTTTTTT. Its protein product is CASSSYRGKEEKLFF. The chain couples TRBV11-2 to TRBJ1-4; 7 bases fit TRBD1. This CDR3 region has 15 residues. CDR1 SGHAT and CDR2 FQNNGV come from the germline V gene. V trimming: 4 bases; J trimming: 8 bases; junction bases outside the gene matches: 10.

The gene calls are TRBV18 and TRBJ1-1, with D unclear. The germline V gene has CDR1 KGHSH and CDR2 LQKENI. The CDR3 is made up of 14 amino acids. Trimming removed 6 bases from V and 1 base from J, with 12 bases in between. The CDR3 protein is CASSVSGQNTEAFF. DNA of the CDR3: TGTGCCAGCTCCGTGTCTGGGCAGAACACTGAAGCTTTCTTT.

The rearrangement links TRBV5-1 to TRBJ2-7; TRBD1 agrees at 9 bases. The CDR3 has 17 amino acids. The V gene's germline CDR1 is SGHRS and CDR2 YFSETQ. The ends lost 3 bases at V and 3 bases at J; junction bases unmatched: 13. The CDR3 bases are TGCGCCAGCAGCTCACAACCGGGACAGGGACAAGGCTACGAGCAGTACTTC. Its protein is CASSSQPGQGQGYEQYF.

The chain links TRBV5-4 to TRBJ1-1; D is undetermined. This CDR3 spans 15 amino acids. V was shortened by 0 bases and J by 0 bases, with 9 bases between the two germline ends. Germline loops: CDR1 SGHNT, CDR2 YYREEE (reference sequence). The CDR3 DNA reads TGTGCCAGCAGCTTGGATCGGGAGTTGAACACTGAAGCTTTCTTT. Protein product: CASSLDRELNTEAFF.

The chain recombines TRBV9 with TRBJ2-1; TRBD1 agrees at 11 bases. Germline V gene data show CDR1 as SGDLS and CDR2 as YYNGEE. V dropped 3 bases and J dropped 10; count of bases not matched to a gene: 12. This CDR3 region has 16 residues. The CDR3 protein is CASSERPGTGGSEQFF. Written as DNA, the CDR3 is TGTGCCAGCAGCGAACGTCCCGGGACAGGGGGTAGCGAGCAGTTCTTC.

The V gene is TRBV30, the J gene TRBJ1-5, with 7 bases matching TRBD1. Germline V gives CDR1 GTSNPN, CDR2 SVGIG (reference sequence). Trimming at V came to 4 bases and at J to 5 bases, leaving 5 bases not matched to a gene. The CDR3 totals 13 residues. CDR3 loop: CAWKLQGYQPQHF. The DNA for the CDR3 is TGTGCCTGGAAGTTACAGGGGTATCAGCCCCAGCATTTT. Full variable domain (missing parts from reference TRBV30 and TRBJ1-5): SQTIHQWPATLVQPVGSPLSLECTVEGTSNPNLYWYRQAAGRGLQLLFYSVGIGQISSEVPQNLSASRPQDRQFILSSKKLLLSDSGFYLCAWKLQGYQPQHFGDGTRLSIL.

V gene TRBV6-5 combines with J gene TRBJ2-3; TRBD2 might be the D (5 bases). This CDR3 is 15 amino acids long. Trimming stripped 3 bases from V and 5 bases from J, with 15 bases between. Germline lookup yields CDR1 MNHEY and CDR2 SVGAGI. CDR3 nucleotide sequence: TGTGCCAGCAGTTATCGGGGAAGTTTACAAGATACGCAGTATTTT. This codes for CASSYRGSLQDTQYF.

On this clone itself: One end of the junction does not line up with germline, which may come from a read error. CDR3 loop: CASSSSPAASLGELFF. The CDR3 nucleotides read TGTGCTAGCAGCTCCTCACCAGCGGCTAGCCTCGGGGAGCTGTTTTTT. The J gene is TRBJ2-2, the V gene TRBV7-7; D is perhaps TRBD2 (5 bases). The germline CDR1 and CDR2 sequences are SSHAT and FNYEAQ (reference sequence). The CDR3 has 16 amino acids.

The sample holds a few counts of this clone. V usage is TRBV11-2 and J usage is TRBJ2-7; 14 bases are shared with TRBD2. The V segment lost 6 bases and the J segment 0 bases; nucleotides outside the gene matches: 4. Germline V gene data show CDR1 as SGHAT and CDR2 as FQNNGV. CDR3 length equals 16 residues. The CDR3 nucleotides read TGTGCCAGCAGATGGACTAGCGGGGGGCCCTCCTACGAGCAGTACTTC. This sequence encodes CASRWTSGGPSYEQYF. The complete variable domain, with remaining parts taken from reference TRBV11-2 and TRBJ2-7, reads EAGVAQSPRYKIIEKRQSVAFWCNPISGHATLYWYQQILGQGPKLLIQFQNNGVVDDSQLPKDRFSAERLKGVDSTLKIQPAKLEDSAVYLCASRWTSGGPSYEQYFGPGTRLTVT.

The genes are TRBV7-9 and TRBJ1-1; D remains unclear. This CDR3 region has 14 residues. Germline V lookup: CDR1 SEHNR, CDR2 FQNEAQ (reference sequence). Trimming pared 5 bases from V and 3 bases from J, leaving 13 bases between. CDR3 nucleotides: TGTGCCAGCAGCCAAGGAAGGGAGTACACTGAAGCTTTCTTT. This codes for CASSQGREYTEAFF.

This chain links TRBV5-1 with TRBJ2-3; perhaps TRBD2 as D (5 bases). Germline-derived CDR1 and CDR2 are SGHRS and YFSETQ. V lost 0 bases to trimming and J lost 2 bases, with 16 bases between them. The CDR3 consists of 17 residues. As DNA, the CDR3 is TGCGCCAGCAGCTTGGCGTCGGGTCGGGGAGTCACAGATACGCAGTATTTT. Protein sequence: CASSLASGRGVTDTQYF.

The CDR3 spells CASSKQGVGNTIYF. The CDR3 nucleotides are TGTGCCAGCAGCAAACAGGGAGTGGGAAACACCATATATTTT. J is TRBJ1-3 and V is TRBV11-3; possibly TRBD1 for D (6 bases). Germline CDR1 SGHNT, CDR2 YENEEA. Deletions cut 5 bases from V and 4 bases from J, with 12 bases between. There are 14 residues in the CDR3.

The chain combines TRBV5-1 with TRBJ1-4; 7 bases align to TRBD1. Per the germline V gene, CDR1 is SGHRS and CDR2 is YFSETQ. The V gene end was trimmed by 3 bases and the J gene end by 8 bases; junction bases not matched to a gene: 7. This CDR3 spans 14 amino acids. CDR3 region: CASSSNPGQEKLFF. CDR3 DNA sequence: TGCGCCAGCAGCTCCAATCCGGGACAGGAAAAACTGTTTTTT.

This chain connects TRBV9 to TRBJ1-5; D is uncertain. Germline lookup yields CDR1 SGDLS and CDR2 YYNGEE. V was shortened by 2 bases and J by 7 bases, with 16 bases between the two germline ends. The CDR3 contains 15 residues. The CDR3 DNA reads as TGTGCCAGCAGCGTTCACGGAGGGAGTGAGCAGCCCCAGCATTTT. Translating it yields CASSVHGGSEQPQHF.

The V call is TRBV5-1, the J call TRBJ1-1; perhaps TRBD1 as D (6 bases). Germline lookup yields CDR1 SGHRS and CDR2 YFSETQ. CDR3 length: 14 residues. The V and J ends lost 2 bases and 1 base respectively, with 9 bases between them. The DNA for the CDR3 is TGCGCCAGCAGCTTCTTGACAGGGAACACTGAAGCTTTCTTT. It specifies CASSFLTGNTEAFF.

This chain joins TRBV2 and TRBJ2-3; D not resolved. Trimming removed 7 bases from V and 6 bases from J, with 8 bases in between. From germline, CDR1 is SNHLY and CDR2 FYNNEI. The CDR3 is 11 residues long. This chain's CDR3 is CASNERDTQYF. The CDR3 DNA reads TGTGCCAGCAATGAGAGGGATACGCAGTATTTT.

The V call is TRBV6-5, the J call TRBJ1-6, with TRBD1 identical over 8 bases. The V segment lost 8 bases and the J segment 2 bases; nucleotides outside the gene matches: 5. Germline-derived CDR1 and CDR2 are MNHEY and SVGAGI. This CDR3 contains 15 residues. The CDR3 DNA reads as TGTGCCAGCCGCCAGACAGGGGCCTATAATTCACCCCTCCACTTT. This translates into CASRQTGAYNSPLHF.

The chain combines TRBV19 with TRBJ2-3; 9 bases align to TRBD1. V gave up 6 bases and J gave up 6 bases; unmatched junction bases: 10. Germline-derived CDR1 and CDR2 are LNHDA and SQIVND (reference sequence). The CDR3 is made up of 15 amino acids. Here the CDR3 DNA reads TGTGCCAGTAGAACTGGGCGGGACAGGGCGGATACGCAGTATTTT. Protein sequence: CASRTGRDRADTQYF.

The gene calls are TRBV10-3 and TRBJ2-7, with 9 bases matching TRBD1. In germline, CDR1 is ENHRY, CDR2 SYGVKD. There are 15 residues in the CDR3. After removal of 1 base from V and 5 bases from J, the junction contained 6 bases not matched to a gene. The chain's CDR3 is CAISELGQGWDEQYF. CDR3 DNA: TGTGCCATCAGTGAGTTAGGACAGGGGTGGGACGAGCAGTACTTC.